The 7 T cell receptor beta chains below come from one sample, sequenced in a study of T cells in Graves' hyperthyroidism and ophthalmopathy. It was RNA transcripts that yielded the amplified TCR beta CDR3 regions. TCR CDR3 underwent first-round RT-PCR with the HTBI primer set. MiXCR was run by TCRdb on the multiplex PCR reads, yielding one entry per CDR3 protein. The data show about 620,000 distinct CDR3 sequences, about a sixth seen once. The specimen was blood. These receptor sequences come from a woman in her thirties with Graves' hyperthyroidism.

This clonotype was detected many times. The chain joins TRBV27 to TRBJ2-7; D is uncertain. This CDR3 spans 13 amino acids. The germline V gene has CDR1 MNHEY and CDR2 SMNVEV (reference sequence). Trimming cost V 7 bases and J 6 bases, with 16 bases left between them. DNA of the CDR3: TGTGCCAGCATGACCGGGTTACTCTCCGAGCAGTACTTC. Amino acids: CASMTGLLSEQYF.

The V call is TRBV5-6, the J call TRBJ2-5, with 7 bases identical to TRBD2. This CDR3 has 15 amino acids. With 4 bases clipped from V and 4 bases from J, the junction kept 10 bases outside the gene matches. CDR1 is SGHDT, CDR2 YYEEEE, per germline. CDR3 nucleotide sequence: TGTGCCAGCAGCGGTGTGACGGGGGGTCGAGAGACCCAGTACTTC. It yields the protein CASSGVTGGRETQYF.

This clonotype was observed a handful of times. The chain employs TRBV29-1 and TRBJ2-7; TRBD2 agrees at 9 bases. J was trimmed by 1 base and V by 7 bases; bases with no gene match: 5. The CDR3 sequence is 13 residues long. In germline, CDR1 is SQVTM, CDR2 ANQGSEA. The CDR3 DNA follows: TGCAGCGGTGTTAGCGGGAGTTCCTACGAGCAGTACTTC. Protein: CSGVSGSSYEQYF.

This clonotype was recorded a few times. The DNA for the CDR3 is TGTGCCAGCAGCTTGAGGGTAGTCGGGAACACTGAAGCTTTCTTT. Translation: CASSLRVVGNTEAFF. The rearrangement joins TRBV7-6 to TRBJ1-1, with unresolved D. V lost 3 bases and J 1 base, leaving 12 bases between the germline ends. This CDR3 has 15 residues. Germline V gives CDR1 SGHVS, CDR2 FNYEAQ.

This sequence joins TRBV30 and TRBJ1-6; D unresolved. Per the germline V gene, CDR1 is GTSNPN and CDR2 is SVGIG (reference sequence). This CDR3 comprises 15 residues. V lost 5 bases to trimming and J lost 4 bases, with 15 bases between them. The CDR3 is CAWANRIGYNSPLHF. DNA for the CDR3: TGTGCCTGGGCGAATCGGATCGGATATAATTCACCCCTCCACTTT.

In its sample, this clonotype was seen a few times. The CDR3 bases are TGTGCCAGCAGTTTGACAGCCGTGACGGGCGAGCAGTACTTC. It specifies CASSLTAVTGEQYF. This chain links TRBV27 with TRBJ2-7; a weak D match, TRBD1 (5 bases). The CDR3 sequence is 14 residues long. The V end was cut by 3 bases, the J end by 6 bases, with 15 bases between. The germline CDR1 and CDR2 sequences are MNHEY and SMNVEV (reference sequence).

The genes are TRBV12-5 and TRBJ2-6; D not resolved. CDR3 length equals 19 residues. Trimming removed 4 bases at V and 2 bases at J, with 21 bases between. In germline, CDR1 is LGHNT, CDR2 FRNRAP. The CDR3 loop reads CASGYDWKAGGAGANVLTF. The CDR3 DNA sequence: TGTGCTAGTGGTTATGATTGGAAGGCCGGCGGAGCTGGGGCCAACGTCCTGACTTTC. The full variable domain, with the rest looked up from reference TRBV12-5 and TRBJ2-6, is DARVTQTPRHKVTEMGQEVTMRCQPILGHNTVFWYRQTMMQGLELLAYFRNRAPLDDSGMPKDRFSAEMPDATLATLKIQPSEPRDSAVYFCASGYDWKAGGAGANVLTFGAGSRLTVL.